This T cell receptor (beta chain) stems from a study of patients and donors after allogeneic stem cell transplantation. TCRdb reprocessed the RT-PCR reads with MiXCR, giving one entry per CDR3 protein. Among about 400,000 distinct CDR3 sequences, 16% were seen once, and the ten largest hold less than 8%. CDR3 size: 12 residues. Losses at the gene ends were 6 bases for V and 12 bases for J; bases not matched to a gene: 6. This clonotype was observed a few times. Sequenced sample: blood, either unsorted or a sorted T cell fraction (not recorded which). The V and J genes are TRBV12-3 or TRBV12-4 and TRBJ2-1, with 9 bases fitting TRBD2. This TCR was recovered from a human donor who was either an allogeneic HSCT recipient or a stem cell or donor lymphocyte infusion donor (not recorded which). It is not recorded whose cells these are; they may come from a transplant donor. The CDR3 region has the DNA TGTGCCAGCAGGACCCTAGCGGGGTCGCAGTTCTTC. Translation gives CASRTLAGSQFF.